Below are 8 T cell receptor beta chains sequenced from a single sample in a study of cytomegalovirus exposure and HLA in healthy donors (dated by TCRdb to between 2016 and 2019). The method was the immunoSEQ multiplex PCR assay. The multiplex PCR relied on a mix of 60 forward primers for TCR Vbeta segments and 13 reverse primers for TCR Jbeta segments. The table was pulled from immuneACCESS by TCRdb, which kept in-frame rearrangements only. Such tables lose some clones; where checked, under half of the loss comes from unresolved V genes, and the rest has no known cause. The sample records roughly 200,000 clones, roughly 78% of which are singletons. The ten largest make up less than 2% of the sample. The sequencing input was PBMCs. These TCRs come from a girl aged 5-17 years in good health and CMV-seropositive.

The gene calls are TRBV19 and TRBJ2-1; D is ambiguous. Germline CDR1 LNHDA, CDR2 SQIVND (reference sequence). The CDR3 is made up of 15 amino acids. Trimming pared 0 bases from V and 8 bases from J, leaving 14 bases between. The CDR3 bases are TGTGCCAGTAGTATAGATTTGGGCCGAGAATATGAGCAGTTCTTC. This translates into CASSIDLGREYEQFF.

The CDR3 loop reads CASSPSWAGAYEQYF. In DNA form, the CDR3 reads TGTGCCAGCAGCCCCTCGTGGGCGGGGGCCTACGAGCAGTACTTC. The J gene is TRBJ2-7, the V gene TRBV4-2; 7 bases line up with TRBD2. Germline V gene sequence: CDR1 LGHNA, CDR2 YNFKEQ. This CDR3 contains 15 residues. Trimming cost V 4 bases and J 2 bases; bases outside gene matches: 8.

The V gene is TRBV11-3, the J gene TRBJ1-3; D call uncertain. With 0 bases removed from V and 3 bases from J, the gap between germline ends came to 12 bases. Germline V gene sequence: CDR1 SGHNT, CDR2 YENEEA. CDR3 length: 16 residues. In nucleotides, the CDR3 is TGTGCCAGCAGCTTAGATCACTCCCGCATTGGAAACACCATATATTTT. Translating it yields CASSLDHSRIGNTIYF.

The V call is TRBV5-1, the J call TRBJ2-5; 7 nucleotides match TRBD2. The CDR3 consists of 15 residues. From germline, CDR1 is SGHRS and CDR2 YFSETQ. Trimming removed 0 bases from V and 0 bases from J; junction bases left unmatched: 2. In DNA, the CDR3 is TGCGCCAGCAGCTTGGGGGGGGGACACCAAGAGACCCAGTACTTC. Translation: CASSLGGGHQETQYF. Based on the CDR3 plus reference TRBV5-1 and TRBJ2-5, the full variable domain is KAGVTQTPRYLIKTRGQQVTLSCSPISGHRSVSWYQQTPGQGLQFLFEYFSETQRNKGNFPGRFSGRQFSNSRSEMNVSTLELGDSALYLCASSLGGGHQETQYFGPGTRLLVL.

The CDR3 DNA reads as TGTGCCAGCAGCCGGGACAGGCAGGGGCCCCAGCATTTT. It specifies CASSRDRQGPQHF. The V gene is TRBV7-9, the J gene TRBJ1-5, with TRBD1 matching 8 bases. CDR3 length: 13 amino acids. Looked up from germline, CDR1 is SEHNR and CDR2 is FQNEAQ (reference sequence). The V segment lost 5 bases and the J segment 9 bases; nucleotides outside the gene matches: 6.

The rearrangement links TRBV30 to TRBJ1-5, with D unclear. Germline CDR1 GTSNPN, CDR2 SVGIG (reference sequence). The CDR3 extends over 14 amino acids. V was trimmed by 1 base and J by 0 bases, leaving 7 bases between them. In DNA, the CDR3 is TGTGCCTGGAGTGACGGGGATAGCAATCAGCCCCAGCATTTT. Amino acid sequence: CAWSDGDSNQPQHF.

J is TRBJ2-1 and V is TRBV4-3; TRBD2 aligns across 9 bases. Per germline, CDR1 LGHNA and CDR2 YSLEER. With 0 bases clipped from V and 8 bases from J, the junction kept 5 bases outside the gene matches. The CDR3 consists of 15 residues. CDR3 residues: CASSQDLGLADEQFF. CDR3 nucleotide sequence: TGCGCCAGCAGCCAAGATCTGGGACTAGCAGATGAGCAGTTCTTC.

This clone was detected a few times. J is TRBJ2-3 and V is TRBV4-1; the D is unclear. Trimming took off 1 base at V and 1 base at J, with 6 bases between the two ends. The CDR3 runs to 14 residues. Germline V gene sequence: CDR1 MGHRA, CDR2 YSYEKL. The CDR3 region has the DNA TGCGCCAGCAGCCAAGTGGGCCGCACAGATACGCAGTATTTT. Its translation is CASSQVGRTDTQYF.